The T cell receptor (beta chain) described here comes from a study of CD8+ T cells in alopecia areata (dated by TCRdb to 2016 to 2019). Looking at the study overall: The treated patients took part in an open-label pilot trial in which moderate-to-severe alopecia areata was treated with oral tofacitinib at 5 to 10 mg twice daily. Patients received tofacitinib for 6 to 18 months and were then followed off drug for 6 months to check for delayed response and recurrence. The study used high-throughput TCRbeta sequencing to examine T cell clonal expansion in alopecia areata, in both the C3H/HeJ mouse model and human patients. On the human side, TCRbeta sequencing was run on scalp tissue and on sorted CD4+ and CD8+ peripheral blood T cells from healthy controls and from alopecia areata patients with either patchy or totalis/universalis disease. Tofacitinib-treated patients had biopsies at baseline and at 4 and 24 weeks of treatment, with a later scalp biopsy in several patients. Scalp clonality was compared across normal scalp (n=4), patchy alopecia areata scalp (n=8), and alopecia totalis/universalis scalp (n=8). RNA was extracted with the PAXgene miRNA kit for fixed scalp, the miRNeasy kit for PBMCs, and the RNeasy kit for mouse skin. TCRbeta CDR3 regions were amplified by immunoSEQ multiplex PCR using 35 Vbeta forward and 13 Jbeta reverse primers. The study at large found these results: Compared with normal scalp, lesional scalp, particularly in alopecia totalis/universalis, had higher clonality and more expanded CD8+ clones, which suggests antigenic drive. Shared TCR sequences between patients were less evident than in mice, which may be partly attributable to HLA diversity in the patient population. Unlike mouse skin, which is dominated by gammadelta T cells, normal human skin has resident alphabeta T cells that are also sequenced, and this complicates analysis of the scalp TCR repertoire.

Library method: the immunoSEQ multiplex PCR assay. To provide template for TCR sequencing, every sample had RNA extracted and reverse transcribed into cDNA. SuperScript III was used to make first-strand cDNA, primed with a 2:1 mix of oligo-dT and random hexamers. A synthetic immune receptor repertoire was used to measure amplification bias, and any remaining bias was corrected computationally. Regarding the original processing steps: After raw reads were preprocessed to remove errors, the CDR3 was defined following IMGT conventions as running from the conserved cysteine to phenylalanine. Clonality was computed by normalizing Shannon entropy by log2 of the number of productive unique TCRs and subtracting the result from 1. CD4 or CD8 identity of scalp clones was inferred by cross-referencing scalp TCRbeta sequences with sorted blood CD4 and CD8 repertoires. Drawn from immuneACCESS, this table holds only the in-frame rearrangements with V and J called that TCRdb kept. Clones are partly lost; checked studies trace under half to an unresolved V gene and leave the rest unexplained. That table is the source of V, J and clone size, and D and trimming were worked out from the DNA. For this sample there are 69,000 or so clones; approximately 60% appear just once. Approximately 17% of the sample goes to the ten largest clones.

This clone was counted many times. Its recognized antigen is unknown. The sample holds no much larger clone one base away, and base qualities are not on file. The time point label corresponds to: baseline before oral tofacitinib. Lesional scalp punch biopsies and peripheral blood were collected from alopecia areata patients. PBMCs were isolated by density centrifugation and stained for CD3, CD4 and CD8, and CD4+ and CD8+ T cells were sorted on a FACSAria. The CDR3 has 14 amino acids, counting the end cysteine and phenylalanine. Left in the record is the CDR3 DNA by itself, 42 bases read in frame from the first base. At the junction V is shortened by 5 bases and J by 15 bases, with 22 bases in between. CDR1 and CDR2 are read off the germline V gene (reference sequence) as MNHEY and SMNVEV.

The source is a human donor with alopecia areata. The input for sequencing was CD8+ T cells sorted from blood, taken at week 0. The chain was built from TRBV27 and TRBJ1-4; possibly the D gene is TRBD1, per 5 matching bases. This receptor has the CDR3 CASSLASGGGIMFF. The sequence in DNA is TGTGCCAGCAGTCTGGCTTCCGGGGGGGGTATCATGTTTTTT. Joined to the reference TRBV27 and TRBJ1-4 proteins, this CDR3 gives the full variable domain: EAQVTQNPRYLITVTGKKLTVTCSQNMNHEYMSWYRQDPGLGLRQIYYSMNVEVTDKGDVPEGYKVSRKEKRNFPLILESPSPNQTSLYFCASSLASGGGIMFFGSGTQLSVL.